The clone carrying this T cell receptor beta chain was seen at least ten times. Its antigen remains unidentified. The V gene lost 9 bases and the J gene lost 4 bases, with 28 bases spanning the gap. The CDR3 covers 17 residues. This sample is part of a study of CD8 T cells in ankylosing spondylitis. Study-wide results and limits: In ankylosing spondylitis blood, a motif of several highly homologous TCR beta variants appeared characteristic.

The authors made TCR beta libraries by quantitative 5'-RACE with molecular barcodes. TCRdb re-analysed the 5' RACE reads in MiXCR, keeping a single row per CDR3 protein. The sample has just under 550,000 distinct CDR3 sequences; approximately 11% are singletons. The sequenced sample consisted of blood, either unsorted or a sorted T cell fraction (not recorded which). V is TRBV12-3 or TRBV12-4 and J is TRBJ2-7; possible D gene TRBD2, 6 bases. This receptor was identified in a male donor with ankylosing spondylitis. The CDR3 nucleotides read TGTGCCAGAGAAGGCGGAGGGACCCTAGCTGCGAGGTACGAGCAGTACTTC. Protein: CAREGGGTLAARYEQYF.